This T cell receptor beta chain is from a study of blood T cells in healthy people across ages. Together with a sample-barcoded 5' primer, a J-beta primer mix was included in a second PCR lasting roughly 6 to 12 cycles. One entry per CDR3 protein, called by TCRdb with MiXCR from the 5' RACE reads. The sample consists of hundreds of thousands of distinct CDR3 sequences, roughly three fifths of them appearing once. Whenever a sample was processed, at least 6 million PBMCs were isolated. V shed 0 bases and J shed 7 bases, with 16 bases lying between them. CDR3 length: 16 residues. The chain joins TRBV12-3 or TRBV12-4 to TRBJ2-1; D unresolved. The sample was blood. This TCR was sampled from a man aged 35 to 55 in good health. CDR3 region: CASSLALGFLGNEQFF. The DNA for the CDR3 is TGTGCCAGCAGTTTAGCGCTAGGGTTCCTCGGAAATGAGCAGTTCTTC.